Listed here is a single TCR beta chain. Its specificity is unknown. The read ends 3 residues before the CDR3 terminus; that terminus is restored from the germline J gene. Donors gave roughly 4.5 to 9 ml heparinized peripheral whole blood. The data belong to a study of T cell clonality in common variable immunodeficiency. General study results and limits: Fewer deletions and N-nucleotide insertions were reportedly seen in common variable immunodeficiency TCR beta sequences. Repertoire-complication correlations in CVID were limited by patient heterogeneity.

Trimming shortened V by 5 bases and J by 4 bases, and 16 bases separated the two germline ends. Germline CDR1 is SGHKS and CDR2 is YYEKEE (reference sequence). CDR3 length equals 15 residues. TCRdb keeps only in-frame clones here, not all; method: immunoSEQ multiplex PCR. In total the sample includes some 11,000 clones, none of them seen once. This receptor was obtained from a human donor with common variable immunodeficiency. The rearrangement uses TRBV5-5 and TRBJ2-1; D call uncertain. Input material: peripheral blood mononuclear cells. Partial CDR3 DNA: TGTGCCAGCAGAGTAGCTTGGGTGGGTTACAATGAG. Translation: CASRVAWVGYNE. The full CDR3 sequence reads CASRVAWVGYNEQFF.